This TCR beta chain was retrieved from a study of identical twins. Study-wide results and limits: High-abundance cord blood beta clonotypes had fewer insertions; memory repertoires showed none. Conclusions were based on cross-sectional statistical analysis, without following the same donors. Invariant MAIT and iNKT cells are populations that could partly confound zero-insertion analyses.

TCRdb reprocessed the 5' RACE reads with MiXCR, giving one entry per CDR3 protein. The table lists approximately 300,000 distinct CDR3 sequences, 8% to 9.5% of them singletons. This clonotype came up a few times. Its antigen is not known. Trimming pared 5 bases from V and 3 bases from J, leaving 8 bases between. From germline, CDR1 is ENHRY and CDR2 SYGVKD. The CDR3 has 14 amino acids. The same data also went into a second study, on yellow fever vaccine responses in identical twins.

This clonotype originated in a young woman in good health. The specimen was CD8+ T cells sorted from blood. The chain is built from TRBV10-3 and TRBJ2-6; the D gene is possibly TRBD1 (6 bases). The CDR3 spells CAISSGVGANVLTF. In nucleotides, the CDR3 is TGTGCCATCAGTTCAGGGGTTGGGGCCAACGTCCTGACTTTC.